This T cell receptor beta chain was obtained from a study of cytomegalovirus exposure and HLA in healthy donors. Whole-study results and caveats: In vitro experiments confirmed that a few CMV-associated chains were specific for CMV antigens. CMV serostatus stood as the only immune exposure information on hand.

Vbeta (60) and Jbeta (13) primers were used in the PCR. Here immunoSEQ multiplex PCR was the method, and the copy in TCRdb shows in-frame clones only, minus some. The repertoire holds tens of thousands of clones, with approximately 58% as singletons. This clone has just a few counts. Its antigen remains unknown. The CDR3 is 16 residues long. Germline values: CDR1 MDHEN, CDR2 SYDVKM. V was trimmed by 6 bases and J by 4 bases, leaving 22 bases between them. This sequence joins TRBV28 and TRBJ2-7; D is perhaps TRBD1 (6 bases). The specimen sequenced was PBMCs. The origin of this receptor is a woman in her 50s in good health and CMV-seronegative. The CDR3 sequence: CASRPPQDRDFYEQYF. The CDR3 coding sequence is TGTGCCAGCAGGCCACCCCAGGACAGAGACTTTTACGAGCAGTACTTC.